This T cell receptor (beta chain) was sequenced during a study of blood T cell repertoires in COVID-19. In the original analysis: Amplified reference gene primers provided the basis for estimating nucleated cell counts. This table comes from immunoSEQ multiplex PCR, and its TCRdb copy is limited to in-frame clones, with some not included. V, J and clone size were drawn from that table, and D and trimming were deduced from the DNA. The sample lists 390,000 or so clones; 85% to 90% were seen once. V lost 5 bases to trimming and J lost 5 bases; unmatched junction nucleotides: 8. The CDR3 has 15 residues. CDR1 and CDR2 from the germline V gene are SEHNR and FQNEAQ (reference sequence). Ages ranged from roughly 18 to 100 years, with residence in more than 20 US areas. Participant-reported clinical history was the basis for cohort assignment. Among Cohort 3 donors, those recovered had two negative PCRs, clearance, or symptom resolution.

The chain recombines TRBV7-9 with TRBJ1-4, with 7 bases fitting TRBD1. This receptor was identified in a woman aged 45-65 years who had recovered from COVID-19. The sequencing input was PBMCs or T cells enriched from blood (not recorded which). CDR3 DNA sequence: TGTGCCAGCAGCCCAACGACAGGGTTAAATGAAAAACTGTTTTTT. Translated: CASSPTTGLNEKLFF.